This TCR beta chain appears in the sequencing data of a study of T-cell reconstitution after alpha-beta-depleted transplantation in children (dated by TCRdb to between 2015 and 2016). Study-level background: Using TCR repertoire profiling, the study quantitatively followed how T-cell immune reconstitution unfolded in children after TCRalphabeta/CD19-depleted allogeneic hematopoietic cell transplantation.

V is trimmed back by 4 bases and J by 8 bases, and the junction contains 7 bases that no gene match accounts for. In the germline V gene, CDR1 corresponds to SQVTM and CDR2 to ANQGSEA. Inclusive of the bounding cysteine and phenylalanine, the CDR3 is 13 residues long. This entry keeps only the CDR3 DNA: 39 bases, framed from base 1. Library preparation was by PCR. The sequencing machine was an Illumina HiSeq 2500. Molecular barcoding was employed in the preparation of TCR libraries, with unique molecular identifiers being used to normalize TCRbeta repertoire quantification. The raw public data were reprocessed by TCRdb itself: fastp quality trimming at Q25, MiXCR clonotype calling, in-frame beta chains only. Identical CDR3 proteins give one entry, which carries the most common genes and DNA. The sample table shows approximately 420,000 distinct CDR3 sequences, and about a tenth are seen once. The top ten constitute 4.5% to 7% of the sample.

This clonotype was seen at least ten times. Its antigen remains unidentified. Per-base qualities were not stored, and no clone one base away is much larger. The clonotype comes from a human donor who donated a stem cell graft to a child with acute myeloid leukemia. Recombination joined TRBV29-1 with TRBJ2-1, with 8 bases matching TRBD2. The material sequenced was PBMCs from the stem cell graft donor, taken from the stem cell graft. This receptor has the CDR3 CSVATGGPHEQFF. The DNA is TGCAGCGTTGCTACGGGAGGGCCCCATGAGCAGTTCTTC.